These 4 T cell receptor beta chains came from one sample sequenced in a study of blood T cell repertoires in COVID-19. Sequenced by immunoSEQ multiplex PCR; TCRdb stores in-frame clones only, minus some. The table includes 150,000 or so clones, over 75% detected once. The sequenced material came from PBMCs or T cells enriched from blood (not recorded which). These receptor sequences come from a man in his fifties who had recovered from COVID-19.

The genes are TRBV3-1 (or the pseudogene TRBV3-2) and TRBJ2-1; 10 bases match TRBD2. Germline CDR1 is LGHDT and CDR2 is YNNKEL (reference sequence). Unmatched junction bases numbered 0, after V lost 2 bases and J lost 2 bases. The CDR3 runs to 15 residues. In DNA form, the CDR3 reads TGTGCCAGCAGCCAAACTAGCGGGACCTACAATGAGCAGTTCTTC. Its protein product is CASSQTSGTYNEQFF.

The V and J genes are TRBV27 and TRBJ2-7, with 8 bases fitting TRBD1. CDR1 MNHEY and CDR2 SMNVEV come from the germline V gene (reference sequence). The trim removed 5 bases at V and 2 bases at J, leaving 8 bases unmatched. The CDR3 sequence is 15 residues long. This CDR3 reads CASSKGQGYPYEQYF. In nucleotides, the CDR3 is TGTGCCAGCAGTAAAGGACAGGGATATCCCTACGAGCAGTACTTC.

This chain connects TRBV5-1 to TRBJ1-1; D is unclear. With 0 bases removed from V and 7 bases from J, the gap between germline ends came to 10 bases. This CDR3 is 13 amino acids long. CDR1 is SGHRS and CDR2 is YFSETQ in the germline V gene. The CDR3 sequence is CASSLGASLEAFF. CDR3 in DNA: TGCGCCAGCAGCTTGGGCGCCTCACTTGAAGCTTTCTTT. Supplemented by reference TRBV5-1 and TRBJ1-1, the full variable domain reads KAGVTQTPRYLIKTRGQQVTLSCSPISGHRSVSWYQQTPGQGLQFLFEYFSETQRNKGNFPGRFSGRQFSNSRSEMNVSTLELGDSALYLCASSLGASLEAFFGQGTRLTVV.

This rearrangement joins TRBV2 to TRBJ1-1; 7 positions agree with TRBD1. Germline CDR1 SNHLY, CDR2 FYNNEI. The CDR3 is 15 amino acids. With V trimmed by 0 bases and J by 3 bases, 4 bases remained unmatched. The CDR3, as DNA: TGTGCCAGCAGTGAAGCGCTTCAGGGGGACACTGAAGCTTTCTTT. Its protein product is CASSEALQGDTEAFF.